This TCR beta chain is from a study of control samples from healthy donors and cancer patients. The CDR3 spans 12 residues. CDR1 and CDR2 (germline): MDHEN, SYDVKM. V lost 5 bases and J lost 16, with 15 bases in between. Assay used: immunoSEQ multiplex PCR; TCRdb lists only in-frame clones, some missing. This table has approximately 170,000 clones, roughly 92% appearing once. The receptor comes from a woman aged 25 to 45 in good health. The rearrangement joins TRBV28 to TRBJ1-6; D not resolved. The sample comprised blood. CDR3 nucleotide sequence: TGTGCCAGCAGTCCCCCATCGTTGGGTCTCCACTTT. Translation gives CASSPPSLGLHF.